The T cell receptor beta chain under discussion was sequenced for a study of identical twins. Regarding the study as a whole: Modelling approaches yielded underestimates of out-of-frame TCR alpha sharing between monozygotic twins. Insertions were fewer in abundant cord blood beta clonotypes, whereas memory repertoires showed none of this pattern.

This clonotype turned up a few times. Its antigen is unknown. Losses at the gene ends were 4 bases for V and 4 bases for J; bases not matched to a gene: 7. Germline V gives CDR1 SGHTA, CDR2 FQGNSA. CDR3 length: 16 residues. A universal primer site arose from template switching, and cDNA bore unique molecular identifiers. TCRdb fed the 5' RACE reads into MiXCR, producing one record per CDR3 protein. The table records 1.5 million to 2 million distinct CDR3 sequences, less than 40% of them present only once. The V call is TRBV7-2, the J call TRBJ2-5, with 12 bases aligning to TRBD2. The sequence came from a newborn girl in good health. Sequences were obtained from cord blood. Here the CDR3 reads CASSYLLAGGRETQYF. The CDR3 DNA sequence: TGTGCCAGCAGCTACTTACTAGCGGGAGGAAGAGAGACCCAGTACTTC.